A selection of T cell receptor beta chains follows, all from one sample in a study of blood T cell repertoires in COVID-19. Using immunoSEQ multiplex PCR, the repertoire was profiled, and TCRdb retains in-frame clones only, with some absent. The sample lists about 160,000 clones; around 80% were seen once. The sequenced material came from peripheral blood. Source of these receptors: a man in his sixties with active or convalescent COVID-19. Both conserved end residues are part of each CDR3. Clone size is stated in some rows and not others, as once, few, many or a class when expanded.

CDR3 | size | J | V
CASSLAAGQETQYF | . | TRBJ2-5 | TRBV5-4
CASSDTPYGYTF | . | TRBJ1-2 | TRBV2
CASSFGRGVTGGVETQYF | . | TRBJ2-5 | TRBV7-3
CASSASTGGTSTGTGELFF | few | TRBJ2-2 | TRBV7-7
CASSLGFGRDMEQYF | . | TRBJ2-7 | TRBV11-3
CATSRDIGGSRYEQYF | . | TRBJ2-7 | TRBV15
CASSQVGQPLRGYTF | . | TRBJ1-2 | TRBV3-1/TRBV3-2
CASSPGTSGSNEQFF | . | TRBJ2-1 | TRBV5-8
CASSEDRVRTGELFF | . | TRBJ2-2 | TRBV6-1
CASRQMAANEKLFF | . | TRBJ1-4 | TRBV2
CASDADRASNQPQHF | . | TRBJ1-5 | TRBV2
CAATRDTTYNEQFF | few | TRBJ2-1 | TRBV10-3
CASSSPLGQGATGELFF | . | TRBJ2-2 | TRBV7-9
CASSPGTGPYGYTF | . | TRBJ1-2 | TRBV7-8
CAGRVGASTDTQYF | once | TRBJ2-3 | TRBV6-5
CASSSTGEGYTF | . | TRBJ1-2 | TRBV18
CASSFTPSRGGRVEKLFF | . | TRBJ1-4 | TRBV5-1
CATSRDRASGVNEKLFF | . | TRBJ1-4 | TRBV15
CASSVAGTLTTSTYF | . | TRBJ2-7 | TRBV9
CASSERQEVREKLFF | . | TRBJ1-4 | TRBV6-1
CASSHLTSGGTDTQYF | . | TRBJ2-3 | TRBV5-1
CSVEVGTGPQETQYF | . | TRBJ2-5 | TRBV29-1
CASSEGTSGGELFF | . | TRBJ2-2 | TRBV5-1